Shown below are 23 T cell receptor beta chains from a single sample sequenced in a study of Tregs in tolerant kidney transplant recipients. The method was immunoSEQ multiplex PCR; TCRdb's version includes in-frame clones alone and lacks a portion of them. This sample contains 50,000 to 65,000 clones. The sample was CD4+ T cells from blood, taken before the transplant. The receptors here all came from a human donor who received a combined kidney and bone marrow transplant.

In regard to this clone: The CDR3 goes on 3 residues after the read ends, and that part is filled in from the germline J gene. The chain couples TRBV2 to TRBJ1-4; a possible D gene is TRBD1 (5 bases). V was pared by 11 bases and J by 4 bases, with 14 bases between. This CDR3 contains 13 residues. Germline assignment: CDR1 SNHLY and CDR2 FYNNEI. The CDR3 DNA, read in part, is TGTGCCCTAGCGGCAGGGCTTAATGAAAAA. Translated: CALAAGLNEK. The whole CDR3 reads CALAAGLNEKLFF. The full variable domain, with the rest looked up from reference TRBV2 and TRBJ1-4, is EPEVTQTPSHQVTQMGQEVILRCVPISNHLYFYWYRQILGQKVEFLVSFYNNEISEKSEIFDDQFSVERPDGSNFTLKIRSTKLEDSAMYFCALAAGLNEKLFFGSGTQLSVL.

The CDR3 spells CSVLQGFGTVGTEAFF. CDR3 bases read: TGCAGCGTCCTACAGGGATTCGGGACGGTAGGCACTGAA. This chain connects TRBV29-1 to TRBJ1-1, with D possibly being TRBD1 (6 bases). The read terminates 3 residues ahead of where the CDR3 ends, so the germline J gene completes it. Trimming took off 6 bases at V and 4 bases at J, with 24 bases between the two ends. The germline gives CDR1 SQVTM, CDR2 ANQGSEA. This CDR3 has 16 residues.

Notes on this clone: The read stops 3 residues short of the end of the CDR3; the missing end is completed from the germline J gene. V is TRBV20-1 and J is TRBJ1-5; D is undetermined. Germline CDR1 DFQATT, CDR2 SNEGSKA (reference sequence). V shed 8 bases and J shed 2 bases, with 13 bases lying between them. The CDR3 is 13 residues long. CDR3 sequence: CSSPPRGNQPQHF. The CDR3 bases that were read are TGCAGTTCCCCGCCCCGGGGCAATCAGCCC.

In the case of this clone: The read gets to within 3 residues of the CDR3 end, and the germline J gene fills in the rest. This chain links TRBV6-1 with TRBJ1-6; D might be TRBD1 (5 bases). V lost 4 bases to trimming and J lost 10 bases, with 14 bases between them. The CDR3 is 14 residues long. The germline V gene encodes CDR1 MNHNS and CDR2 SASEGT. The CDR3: CASSVEGADSPLHF. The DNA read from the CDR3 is TGTGCCAGCAGTGTAGAAGGGGCGGACTCACCC.

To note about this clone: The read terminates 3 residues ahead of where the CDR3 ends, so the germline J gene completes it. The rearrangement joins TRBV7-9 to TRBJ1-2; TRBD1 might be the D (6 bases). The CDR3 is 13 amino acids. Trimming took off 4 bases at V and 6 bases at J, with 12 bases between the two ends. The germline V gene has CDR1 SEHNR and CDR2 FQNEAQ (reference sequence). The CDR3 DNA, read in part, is TGTGCCAGCAGCTCCCACAGGGTCGATGGC. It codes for CASSSHRVDG. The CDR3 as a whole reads CASSSHRVDGYTF.

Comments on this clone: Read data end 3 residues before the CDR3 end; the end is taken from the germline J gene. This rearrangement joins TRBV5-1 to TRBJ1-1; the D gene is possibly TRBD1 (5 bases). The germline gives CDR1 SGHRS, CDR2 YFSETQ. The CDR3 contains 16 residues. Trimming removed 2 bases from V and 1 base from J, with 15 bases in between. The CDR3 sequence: CASSLGLGGKNTEAFF. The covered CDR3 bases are TGCGCCAGCAGCTTAGGATTGGGGGGGAAGAACACTGAA.

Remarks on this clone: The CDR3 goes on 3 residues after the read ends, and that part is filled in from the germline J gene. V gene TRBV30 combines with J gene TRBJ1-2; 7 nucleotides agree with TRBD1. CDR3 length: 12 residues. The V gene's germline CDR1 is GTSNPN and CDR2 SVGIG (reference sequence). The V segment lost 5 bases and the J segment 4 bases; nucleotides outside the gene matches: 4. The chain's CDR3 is CAWWHRGYGYTF. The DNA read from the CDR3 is TGTGCCTGGTGGCACAGGGGCTATGGC.

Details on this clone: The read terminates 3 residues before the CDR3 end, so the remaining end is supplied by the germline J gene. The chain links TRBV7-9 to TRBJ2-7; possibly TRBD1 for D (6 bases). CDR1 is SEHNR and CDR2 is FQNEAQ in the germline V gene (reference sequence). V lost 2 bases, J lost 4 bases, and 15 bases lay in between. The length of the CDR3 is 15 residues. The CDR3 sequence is CASSLPGATLYEQYF. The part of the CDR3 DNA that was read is TGTGCCAGCAGCTTACCAGGGGCAACACTTTACGAG.

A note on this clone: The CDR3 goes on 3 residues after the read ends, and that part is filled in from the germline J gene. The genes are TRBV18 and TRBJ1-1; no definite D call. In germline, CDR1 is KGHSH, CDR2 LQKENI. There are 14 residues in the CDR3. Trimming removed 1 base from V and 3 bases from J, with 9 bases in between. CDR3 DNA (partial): TGTGCCAGCTCACCACGTCACGGGGACACTGAA. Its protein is CASSPRHGDTE. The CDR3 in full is CASSPRHGDTEAFF.

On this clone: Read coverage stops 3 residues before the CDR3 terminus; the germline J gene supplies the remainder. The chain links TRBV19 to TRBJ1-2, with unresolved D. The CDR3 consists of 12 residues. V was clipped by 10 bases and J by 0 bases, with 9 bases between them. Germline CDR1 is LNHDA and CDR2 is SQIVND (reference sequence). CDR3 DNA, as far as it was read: TGTGCCACCGCTACCACTAACTATGGC. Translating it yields CATATTNYG. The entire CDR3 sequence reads CATATTNYGYTF.

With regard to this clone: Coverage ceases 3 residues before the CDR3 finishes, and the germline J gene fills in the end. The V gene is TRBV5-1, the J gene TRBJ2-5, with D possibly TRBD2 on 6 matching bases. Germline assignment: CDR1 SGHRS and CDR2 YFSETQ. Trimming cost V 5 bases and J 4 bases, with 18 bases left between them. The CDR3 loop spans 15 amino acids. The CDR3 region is CASRSTGERGETQYF. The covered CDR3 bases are TGCGCCAGCAGAAGTACGGGAGAAAGGGGAGAGACC.

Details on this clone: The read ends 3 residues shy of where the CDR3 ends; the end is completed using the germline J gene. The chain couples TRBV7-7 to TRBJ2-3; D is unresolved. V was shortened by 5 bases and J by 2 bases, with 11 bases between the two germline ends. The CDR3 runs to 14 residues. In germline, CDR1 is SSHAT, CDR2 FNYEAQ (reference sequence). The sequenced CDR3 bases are TGTGCCAGCAGCCTCCTATCCCCCACAGATACG. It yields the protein CASSLLSPTDT. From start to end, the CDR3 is CASSLLSPTDTQYF.

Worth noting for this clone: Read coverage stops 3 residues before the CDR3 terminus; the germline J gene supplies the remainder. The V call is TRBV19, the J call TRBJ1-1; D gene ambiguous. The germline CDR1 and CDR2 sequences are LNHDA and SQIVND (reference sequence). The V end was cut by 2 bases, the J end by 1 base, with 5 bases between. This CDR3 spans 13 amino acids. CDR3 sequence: CASSITGNTEAFF. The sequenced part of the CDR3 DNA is TGTGCCAGTAGTATAACCGGGAACACTGAA. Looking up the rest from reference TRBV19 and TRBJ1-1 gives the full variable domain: DGGITQSPKYLFRKEGQNVTLSCEQNLNHDAMYWYRQDPGQGLRLIYYSQIVNDFQKGDIAEGYSVSREKKESFPLTVTSAQKNPTAFYLCASSITGNTEAFFGQGTRLTVV.

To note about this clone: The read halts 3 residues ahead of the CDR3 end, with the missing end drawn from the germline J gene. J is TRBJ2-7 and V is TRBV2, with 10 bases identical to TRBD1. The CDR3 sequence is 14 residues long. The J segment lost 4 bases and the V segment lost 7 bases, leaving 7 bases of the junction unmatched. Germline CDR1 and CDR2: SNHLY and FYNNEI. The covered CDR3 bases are TGTGCCAGCAAGAGGGACAGGGGCAATTACGAG. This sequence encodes CASKRDRGNYE. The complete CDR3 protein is CASKRDRGNYEQYF.

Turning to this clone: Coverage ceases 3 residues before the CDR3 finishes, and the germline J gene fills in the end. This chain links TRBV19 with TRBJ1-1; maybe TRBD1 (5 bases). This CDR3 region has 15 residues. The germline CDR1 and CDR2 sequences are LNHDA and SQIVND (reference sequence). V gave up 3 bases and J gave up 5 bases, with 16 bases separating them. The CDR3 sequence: CASSIGRQGRTEAFF. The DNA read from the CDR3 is TGTGCCAGTAGTATTGGGCGGCAGGGAAGGACTGAA.

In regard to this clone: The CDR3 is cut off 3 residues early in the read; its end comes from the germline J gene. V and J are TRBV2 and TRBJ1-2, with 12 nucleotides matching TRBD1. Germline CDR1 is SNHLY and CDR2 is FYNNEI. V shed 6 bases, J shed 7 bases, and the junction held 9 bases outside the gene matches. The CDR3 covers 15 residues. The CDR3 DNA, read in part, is TGTGCCAGCAGCCTACAGGGACAGGGGGCGCCTGGC. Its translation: CASSLQGQGAPG. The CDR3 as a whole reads CASSLQGQGAPGYTF.

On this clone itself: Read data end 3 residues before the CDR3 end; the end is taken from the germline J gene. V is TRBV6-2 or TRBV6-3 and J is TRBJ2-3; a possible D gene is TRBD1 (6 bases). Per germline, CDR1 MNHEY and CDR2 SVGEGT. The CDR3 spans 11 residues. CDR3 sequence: CASTVTGTQYF. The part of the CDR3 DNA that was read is TGTGCCAGCACCGTGACAGGAACG.

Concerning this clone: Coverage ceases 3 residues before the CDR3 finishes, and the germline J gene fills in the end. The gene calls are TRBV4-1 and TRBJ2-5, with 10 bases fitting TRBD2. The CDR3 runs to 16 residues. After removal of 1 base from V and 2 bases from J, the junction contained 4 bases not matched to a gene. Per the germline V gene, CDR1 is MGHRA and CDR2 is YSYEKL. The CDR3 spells CASSQASGRPQETQYF. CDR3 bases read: TGCGCCAGCAGCCAAGCTAGCGGGAGACCTCAAGAGACC.

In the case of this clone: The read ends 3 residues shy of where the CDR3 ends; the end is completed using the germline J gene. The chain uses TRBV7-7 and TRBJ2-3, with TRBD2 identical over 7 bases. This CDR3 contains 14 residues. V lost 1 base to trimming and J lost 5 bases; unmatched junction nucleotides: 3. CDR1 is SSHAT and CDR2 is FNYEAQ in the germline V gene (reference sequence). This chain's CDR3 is CASSLGGGEDTQYF. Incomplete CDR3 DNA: TGTGCCAGCAGCTTAGGCGGGGGAGAAGATACG.

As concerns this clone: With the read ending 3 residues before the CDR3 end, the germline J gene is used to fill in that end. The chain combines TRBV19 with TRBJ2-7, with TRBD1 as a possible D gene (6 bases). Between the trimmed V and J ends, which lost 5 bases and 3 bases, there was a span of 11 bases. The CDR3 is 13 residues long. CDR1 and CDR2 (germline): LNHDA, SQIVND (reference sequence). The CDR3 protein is CASSSTGFYEQYF. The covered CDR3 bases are TGTGCCAGTAGTTCCACAGGGTTCTACGAG.

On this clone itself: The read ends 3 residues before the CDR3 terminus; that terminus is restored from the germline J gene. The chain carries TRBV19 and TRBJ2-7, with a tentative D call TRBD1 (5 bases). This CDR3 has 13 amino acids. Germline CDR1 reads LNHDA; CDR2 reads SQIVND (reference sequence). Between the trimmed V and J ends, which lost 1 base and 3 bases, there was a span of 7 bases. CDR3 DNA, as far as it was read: TGTGCCAGTAGTATAGCCCAGGGCTACGAG. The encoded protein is CASSIAQGYE. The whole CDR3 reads CASSIAQGYEQYF.

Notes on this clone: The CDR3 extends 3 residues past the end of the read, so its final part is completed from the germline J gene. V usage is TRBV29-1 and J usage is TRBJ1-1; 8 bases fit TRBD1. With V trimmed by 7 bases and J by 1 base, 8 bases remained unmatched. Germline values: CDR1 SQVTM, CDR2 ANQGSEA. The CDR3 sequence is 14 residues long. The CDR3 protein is CSAVGQGANTEAFF. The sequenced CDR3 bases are TGCAGCGCCGTGGGCCAGGGGGCGAACACTGAA.

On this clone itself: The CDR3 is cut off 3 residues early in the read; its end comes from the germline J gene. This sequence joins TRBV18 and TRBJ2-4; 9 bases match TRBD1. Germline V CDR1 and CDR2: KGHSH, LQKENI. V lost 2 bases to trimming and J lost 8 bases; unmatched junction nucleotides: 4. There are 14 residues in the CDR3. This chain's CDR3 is CASSPDRGLDIQYF. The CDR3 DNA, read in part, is TGTGCCAGCTCACCAGACAGGGGGTTGGACATT.